A single sample is the source of the 7 T cell receptor beta chains below, sequenced in a study of cytomegalovirus exposure and HLA in healthy donors. The PCR had 60 Vbeta and 13 Jbeta primers. Measured with immunoSEQ multiplex PCR; TCRdb has only the in-frame clones, and not every one. Altogether 120,000 to 150,000 clones are present, roughly 80% being singletons, with the ten largest covering about 5%. The sequencing sample was made of PBMCs. The receptors stem from a male donor in good health and CMV-seronegative.

The gene calls are TRBV4-3 and TRBJ1-2, with 7 positions matching TRBD1. This CDR3 comprises 15 residues. V trimming: 0 bases; J trimming: 7 bases; junction bases outside the gene matches: 8. Germline loops: CDR1 LGHNA, CDR2 YSLEER. CDR3 sequence (DNA): TGCGCCAGCAGCCAAGAAGAGACAGGGTATTCTGGCTACACCTTC. It translates to CASSQEETGYSGYTF.

The rearrangement uses TRBV27 and TRBJ1-6; D ambiguous. V lost 2 bases to trimming and J lost 0 bases, with 8 bases between them. The germline CDR1 and CDR2 sequences are MNHEY and SMNVEV (reference sequence). The CDR3 is made up of 16 amino acids. As DNA, the CDR3 is TGTGCCAGCAGTTTACATTCGGGCTCCTATAATTCACCCCTCCACTTT. This gives the protein CASSLHSGSYNSPLHF.

The rearrangement uses TRBV5-4 and TRBJ1-1; D uncertain. Germline V CDR1 and CDR2: SGHNT, YYREEE (reference sequence). The CDR3 consists of 16 residues. V lost 3 bases, J lost 0 bases, and 15 bases lay in between. The CDR3 DNA is TGTGCCAGCAGCTCTGAGGTAAGAGGCATGAACACTGAAGCTTTCTTT. Its protein is CASSSEVRGMNTEAFF. The full variable domain, completed using reference TRBV5-4 and TRBJ1-1, is ETGVTQSPTHLIKTRGQQVTLRCSSQSGHNTVSWYQQALGQGPQFIFQYYREEENGRGNFPPRFSGLQFPNYSSELNVNALELDDSALYLCASSSEVRGMNTEAFFGQGTRLTVV.

The rearrangement joins TRBV9 to TRBJ2-1, with 9 bases aligning to TRBD1. J was trimmed by 9 bases and V by 0 bases; bases with no gene match: 10. Germline-derived CDR1 and CDR2 are SGDLS and YYNGEE. The length of the CDR3 is 16 residues. CDR3 residues: CASSVAPRQGGGEQFF. The DNA of the CDR3 is TGTGCCAGCAGCGTAGCTCCCCGACAGGGGGGAGGTGAGCAGTTCTTC.

Only one count was recorded for this clone. V is TRBV4-2 and J is TRBJ2-1, with 8 bases that match TRBD2. V lost 3 bases, J lost 8 bases, and 9 bases stayed unmatched. Germline V gene lookup returns CDR1 LGHNA and CDR2 YNFKEQ. CDR3 size: 15 residues. The CDR3 DNA follows: TGTGCCAGCAGCCAGTCCCCGGGGGGGCACTATGAGCAGTTCTTC. Translation: CASSQSPGGHYEQFF.

This chain connects TRBV4-1 to TRBJ1-5, with 7 bases matching TRBD1. The length of the CDR3 is 14 residues. CDR1 is MGHRA, CDR2 YSYEKL, per germline. The V segment lost 4 bases and the J segment 4 bases; nucleotides outside the gene matches: 4. The CDR3 region has the DNA TGCGCCAGCAGCCCCCAGACAGGGAATCAGCCCCAGCATTTT. It is translated as CASSPQTGNQPQHF.

Written as DNA, the CDR3 is TGTGCCATCAGTGCAAACAGGGGACAGGGGATCACAGATACGCAGTATTTT. Protein sequence: CAISANRGQGITDTQYF. The V and J genes are TRBV10-3 and TRBJ2-3, with 10 bases aligning to TRBD1. Germline V gives CDR1 ENHRY, CDR2 SYGVKD. The CDR3 length is 17 residues. Trimming took 4 bases from V and 2 from J; bases not matched to a gene: 9.